This T cell receptor (beta chain) was recorded in a study of Ad26.COV2.S vaccination and SARS-CoV-2 variants. For the study at large: Doses of Ad26.COV2.S were injected into muscle once or twice, 56 days apart.

After removal of 0 bases from V and 4 bases from J, the junction contained 6 bases not matched to a gene. Germline CDR1 and CDR2: SGDLS and YYNGEE. The CDR3 runs to 15 residues. Clones were sequenced by immunoSEQ multiplex PCR, and TCRdb holds only the in-frame ones, with some missing. Of about 350,000 clones in the sample, around nine tenths are singletons; the top ten hold roughly 3.6%. Specified treatment: about 20 received Ad26.COV2.S at low or high dose, single or two shots; about five received placebo; per-sample allocation not given. Sampling took place 63 days after the first vaccine or placebo injection.

The source of this sequence is a person aged 18-60 years who received the Ad26.COV2.S COVID-19 vaccine or a placebo. This chain uses TRBV9 with TRBJ2-7; 8 bases agree with TRBD2. The sequencing used peripheral blood, collected in a trial of Ad26.COV2.S vaccine versus placebo. The CDR3 bases are TGTGCCAGCAGCGTAGGGAGCGGGGGACCTTACGAGCAGTACTTC. Protein sequence: CASSVGSGGPYEQYF.